This paragraph reports one T cell receptor (beta chain). The data derive from a study of blood T cell repertoires in COVID-19. Turning to the study itself: Some COVID-19 samples were acute and others convalescent; all came from the United States, Italy and Spain. PBMCs, B-cell-depleted T cells, or T cells provided the cDNA or gDNA that made up the material.

Assay: immunoSEQ multiplex PCR; the TCRdb copy retains only in-frame clones and omits some. In the table there are more than 150,000 clones, over 60% of which are singletons. This sequence originates from a woman aged 70-85 years with acute or convalescent COVID-19. Sequences were obtained from peripheral blood.

CDR3: CASSPGLAGRYGANVLTF. Here the CDR3 DNA reads TGTGCCAGCAGCCCTGGACTAGCGGGAAGGTATGGGGCCAACGTCCTGACTTTC. The chain is built from TRBV7-3 and TRBJ2-6; 12 bases match TRBD2. Per germline, CDR1 SGHTA and CDR2 FQGTGA. This CDR3 has 18 residues. The V and J ends lost 5 bases and 3 bases, in that order; junction bases with no gene match: 8.